This paragraph reports one TCR beta chain. The sample originates from a study of control samples from healthy donors and cancer patients. Some clones are missing from TCRdb's copy, which holds only in-frame ones; the method was immunoSEQ multiplex PCR. The sample shows some 140,000 clones, about 85% of them seen only once. V gave up 2 bases and J gave up 11 bases, with 15 bases separating them. This CDR3 is 13 amino acids long. Germline values: CDR1 SGHNT, CDR2 YENEEA. The sample consisted of blood. The rearrangement links TRBV11-3 to TRBJ1-1; TRBD1 is a possible D gene (5 bases). The receptor was isolated from a woman aged 30 to 39 in good health. The chain's CDR3 is CASSLHRDAVAFF. CDR3 DNA sequence: TGTGCCAGCAGCTTACACCGGGACGCAGTGGCTTTCTTT. Using reference TRBV11-3 and TRBJ1-1 for the parts outside the CDR3, the full variable domain is EAGVVQSPRYKIIEKKQPVAFWCNPISGHNTLYWYLQNLGQGPELLIRYENEEAVDDSQLPKDRFSAERLKGVDSTLKIQPAELGDSAVYLCASSLHRDAVAFFGQGTRLTVV.